This T cell receptor beta chain was captured by sequencing in a study of graft-versus-host responses after intestinal transplantation. Study in general: Isolated intestinal, liver-intestinal, or multivisceral transplants had been given to the recipients. Anti-thymocyte globulin induction preceded three to four years of tacrolimus and steroid maintenance in all recipients.

Plated together were 200,000 CFSE-labeled responder cells and 200,000 irradiated, violet-dye-labeled stimulator cells. Sorting after the reaction isolated proliferating CFSE-low CD3+CD4+ and CD3+CD8+ responders. This CDR3 is 17 amino acids long. Germline CDR1 reads MGHRA; CDR2 reads YSYEKL. Losses at the gene ends were 4 bases for V and 3 bases for J; bases not matched to a gene: 13. The repertoire was sequenced with immunoSEQ multiplex PCR; TCRdb's copy has only in-frame clones and lacks some. This sample yields over 15,000 clones, of which around 35% are seen a single time; 2% to 2.5% belongs to the top ten.

Sequencing used alloreactive CD4+ T cells from a mixed lymphocyte reaction culture, obtained before transplantation. Subset meaning: CFSE-low proliferating T cells sorted from roughly six-day pre-transplant mixed lymphocyte reaction (GvH or HvG direction). The clonotype comes from a human patient who was an organ donor for intestinal transplantation. V gene TRBV4-1 combines with J gene TRBJ2-7; 9 nucleotides align to TRBD2. The DNA for the CDR3 is TGCGCCAGCAGCCTCGTAGGCCCGGGACTAGCTTTCTACGAGCAGTACTTC. This sequence encodes CASSLVGPGLAFYEQYF.